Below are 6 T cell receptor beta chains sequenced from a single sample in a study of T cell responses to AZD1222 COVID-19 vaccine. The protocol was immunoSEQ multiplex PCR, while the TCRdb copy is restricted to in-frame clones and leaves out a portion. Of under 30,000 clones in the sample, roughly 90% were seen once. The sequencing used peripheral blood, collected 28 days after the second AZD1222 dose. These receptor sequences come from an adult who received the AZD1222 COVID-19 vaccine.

The DNA for the CDR3 is TGTGCCAGCAGTGAAGAGGTAGGGGGGCGGACTGAAGCTTTCTTT. It specifies CASSEEVGGRTEAFF. V and J are TRBV6-1 and TRBJ1-1; tentative D call: TRBD1 (6 bases). Germline CDR1 is MNHNS and CDR2 is SASEGT. V was trimmed by 1 base and J by 5 bases, leaving 14 bases between them. This CDR3 is 15 amino acids long.

The CDR3 DNA sequence: TGTGCCAGCAGTGGGTGGCAACAGGCGAACACCGGGGAGCTGTTTTTT. It encodes CASSGWQQANTGELFF. V and J are TRBV6-1 and TRBJ2-2; TRBD1 might be the D (5 bases). The ends were cut back, 4 bases at V and 0 bases at J, with 12 bases in the middle. The CDR3 covers 16 residues. CDR1 is MNHNS, CDR2 SASEGT, per germline.

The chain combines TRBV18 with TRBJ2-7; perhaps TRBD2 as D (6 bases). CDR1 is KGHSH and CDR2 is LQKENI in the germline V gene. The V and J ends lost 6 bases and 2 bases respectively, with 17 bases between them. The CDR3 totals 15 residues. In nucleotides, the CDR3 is TGTGCCAGCTCCCCCTCAGCGGGCGAGACCTACGAGCAGTACTTC. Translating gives CASSPSAGETYEQYF. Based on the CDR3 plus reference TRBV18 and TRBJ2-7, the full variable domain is NAGVMQNPRHLVRRRGQEARLRCSPMKGHSHVYWYRQLPEEGLKFMVYLQKENIIDESGMPKERFSAEFPKEGPSILRIQQVVRGDSAAYFCASSPSAGETYEQYFGPGTRLTVT.

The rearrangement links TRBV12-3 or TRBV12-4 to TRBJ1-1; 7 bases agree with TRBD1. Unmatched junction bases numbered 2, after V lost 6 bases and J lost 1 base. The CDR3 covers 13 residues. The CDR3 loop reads CASRRTGNTEAFF. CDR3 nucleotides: TGTGCCAGCAGAAGGACAGGGAACACTGAAGCTTTCTTT.

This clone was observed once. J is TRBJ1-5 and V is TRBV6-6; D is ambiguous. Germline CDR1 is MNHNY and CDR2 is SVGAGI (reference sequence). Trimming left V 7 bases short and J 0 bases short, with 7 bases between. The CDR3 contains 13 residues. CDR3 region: CASKHLSNQPQHF. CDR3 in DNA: TGTGCCAGCAAACACCTTAGCAATCAGCCCCAGCATTTT.

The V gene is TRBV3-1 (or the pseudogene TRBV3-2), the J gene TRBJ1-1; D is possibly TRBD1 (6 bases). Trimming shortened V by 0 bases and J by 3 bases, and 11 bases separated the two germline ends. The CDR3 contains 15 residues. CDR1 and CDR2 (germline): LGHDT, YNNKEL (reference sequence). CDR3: CASSQDTGLDTEAFF. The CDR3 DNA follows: TGTGCCAGCAGCCAAGACACAGGGTTGGACACTGAAGCTTTCTTT.